A single sample is the source of the 14 T cell receptor beta chains below, sequenced in a study of blood T cells in healthy people across ages. A second PCR of about 6 to 11 cycles used a sample-barcoded 5' primer and a J-beta primer mix. A single record per CDR3 protein comes from TCRdb applying MiXCR to the 5' RACE reads. The sample has approximately 1.5 million distinct CDR3 sequences, about 32% seen once; the top ten hold 11%. Sequenced material: blood. These receptors were taken from a woman in her thirties in good health.

This clonotype was seen only a few times. The chain uses TRBV28 and TRBJ2-7; perhaps D is TRBD1 or TRBD2 (5 bases each). V was pared by 7 bases and J by 2 bases, with 21 bases between. Germline V gene data show CDR1 as MDHEN and CDR2 as SYDVKM. This CDR3 comprises 16 residues. DNA of the CDR3: TGTGCCAGCACCGCCCCCCCGGGACGATCAGCCTACGAGCAGTACTTC. Translation gives CASTAPPGRSAYEQYF.

There are a few counts of this clonotype. The chain combines TRBV5-1 with TRBJ1-1, with 7 positions matching TRBD1. V lost 5 bases, J lost 6 bases, and 4 bases stayed unmatched. CDR3 length: 12 residues. CDR1 and CDR2 (germline): SGHRS, YFSETQ. CDR3 protein: CASRSQGSEAFF. DNA of the CDR3: TGCGCCAGCAGATCACAGGGGTCTGAAGCTTTCTTT. The full variable domain, with the rest looked up from reference TRBV5-1 and TRBJ1-1, is KAGVTQTPRYLIKTRGQQVTLSCSPISGHRSVSWYQQTPGQGLQFLFEYFSETQRNKGNFPGRFSGRQFSNSRSEMNVSTLELGDSALYLCASRSQGSEAFFGQGTRLTVV.

This clonotype was seen many times. This chain links TRBV5-1 with TRBJ2-3, with D hard to call. The V and J ends lost 6 bases and 6 bases respectively, with 8 bases between them. The CDR3 runs to 11 residues. Germline V gene sequence: CDR1 SGHRS, CDR2 YFSETQ. Written as DNA, the CDR3 is TGCGCCAGCATAAGTGGGGATACGCAGTATTTT. Protein: CASISGDTQYF. The full variable domain, rest sourced from reference TRBV5-1 and TRBJ2-3, is KAGVTQTPRYLIKTRGQQVTLSCSPISGHRSVSWYQQTPGQGLQFLFEYFSETQRNKGNFPGRFSGRQFSNSRSEMNVSTLELGDSALYLCASISGDTQYFGPGTRLTVL.

This clonotype was detected only a few times. The chain has TRBV5-1 and TRBJ2-7; D unresolved. The CDR3 covers 14 residues. The germline CDR1 and CDR2 sequences are SGHRS and YFSETQ. Trimming cost V 0 bases and J 5 bases, with 12 bases left between them. CDR3: CASSLAQPGDEQYF. The CDR3 DNA follows: TGCGCCAGCAGCTTGGCACAGCCTGGAGACGAGCAGTACTTC.

This CDR3 reads CASRPPMNEKLFF. The CDR3, as DNA: TGTGCCAGCAGACCCCCAATGAATGAAAAACTGTTTTTT. The chain recombines TRBV12-3 or TRBV12-4 with TRBJ1-4; D call uncertain. This CDR3 has 13 residues. Trimming took 6 bases from V and 5 from J, leaving 10 bases between them.

Comments on this clonotype: At one boundary the junction diverges from the germline segment, which might be a read error. V and J are TRBV7-3 and TRBJ2-3; D call uncertain. The CDR3 totals 14 residues. Germline V gene sequence: CDR1 SGHTA, CDR2 FQGTGA. The CDR3 here is CASSLIVGTDSQYF. The CDR3 DNA reads TGTGCCAGCAGTTTAATAGTCGGAACAGATTCGCAGTATTTT.

The chain employs TRBV7-3 and TRBJ2-7, with D possibly being TRBD2 (7 bases). The DNA matches TRBJ2-5 better at its end, which makes the J call doubtful. Looked up from germline, CDR1 is SGHTA and CDR2 is FQGTGA. The CDR3 sequence is 15 residues long. The CDR3 region has the DNA TGTGCCAGCAGCTTAGTGGGGGGGCCTCGGGAGACCCAGTACTTC. This codes for CASSLVGGPRETQYF.

This clonotype was seen a single time. In DNA, the CDR3 is TGTGCCAGCAGCTTAGGAGAGGGACAGGCGACGTGGGCTTTCTTT. Protein sequence: CASSLGEGQATWAFF. This rearrangement joins TRBV7-9 to TRBJ1-1; 8 positions match TRBD1. Trimming removed 1 base from V and 11 bases from J; junction bases left unmatched: 12. The CDR3 covers 15 residues. Per the germline V gene, CDR1 is SEHNR and CDR2 is FQNEAQ (reference sequence).

V and J are TRBV18 and TRBJ1-2; D uncertain. The V end was cut by 2 bases, the J end by 5 bases, with 9 bases between. Per germline, CDR1 KGHSH and CDR2 LQKENI. The CDR3 is 13 residues long. The DNA for the CDR3 is TGTGCCAGCTCACCAGATATAGAGTATGGCTACACCTTC. Amino acid sequence: CASSPDIEYGYTF. The full variable domain, in which reference TRBV18 and TRBJ1-2 provide the parts outside the CDR3, is NAGVMQNPRHLVRRRGQEARLRCSPMKGHSHVYWYRQLPEEGLKFMVYLQKENIIDESGMPKERFSAEFPKEGPSILRIQQVVRGDSAAYFCASSPDIEYGYTFGSGTRLTVV.

V is TRBV7-9 and J is TRBJ1-6, with TRBD1 as a possible D gene (6 bases). CDR3 length: 17 residues. Looked up from germline, CDR1 is SEHNR and CDR2 is FQNEAQ (reference sequence). V was cut by 1 base and J by 8 bases, with 18 bases left in between. The CDR3: CASSLELQGLGDSPLHF. CDR3 coding DNA: TGTGCCAGCAGCTTAGAATTACAGGGTTTGGGAGATTCACCCCTCCACTTT.

The sample holds a few counts of this clonotype. The rearrangement joins TRBV9 to TRBJ2-1; D unresolved. V was clipped by 0 bases and J by 7 bases, with 17 bases between them. The CDR3 runs to 16 residues. Per germline, CDR1 SGDLS and CDR2 YYNGEE. In DNA form, the CDR3 reads TGTGCCAGCAGCGTAGGCAGCTTCGCCATTGGAAATGAGCAGTTCTTC. Translating it yields CASSVGSFAIGNEQFF.

The V call is TRBV2, the J call TRBJ2-7; D unclear. The germline gives CDR1 SNHLY, CDR2 FYNNEI. V lost 1 base, J lost 7 bases, and 8 bases lay in between. This CDR3 has 12 amino acids. CDR3 loop: CASSEGWREQYF. DNA for the CDR3: TGTGCCAGCAGTGAAGGGTGGAGAGAGCAGTACTTC. Together with reference TRBV2 and TRBJ2-7, the CDR3 gives the full variable domain: EPEVTQTPSHQVTQMGQEVILRCVPISNHLYFYWYRQILGQKVEFLVSFYNNEISEKSEIFDDQFSVERPDGSNFTLKIRSTKLEDSAMYFCASSEGWREQYFGPGTRLTVT.

V and J are TRBV27 and TRBJ1-2; 12 nucleotides agree with TRBD1. Trimming at V came to 3 bases and at J to 5 bases, leaving 13 bases not matched to a gene. Germline assignment: CDR1 MNHEY and CDR2 SMNVEV (reference sequence). The CDR3 consists of 18 residues. In DNA form, the CDR3 reads TGTGCCAGCAGTTTTCGGGCTTCGGGACAGGGGGCAGAGTATGGCTACACCTTC. It is translated as CASSFRASGQGAEYGYTF.

This chain links TRBV24-1 with TRBJ2-3, with 15 bases that match TRBD2. Germline V CDR1 and CDR2: KGHDR, SFDVKD. The CDR3 sequence is 19 residues long. Trimming removed 5 bases from V and 4 bases from J; junction bases left unmatched: 12. For the CDR3, the DNA is TGTGCCACCAGTGTTCGACGCGGACTAGCGGGAGGGCCATCAGATACGCAGTATTTT. It translates to CATSVRRGLAGGPSDTQYF.